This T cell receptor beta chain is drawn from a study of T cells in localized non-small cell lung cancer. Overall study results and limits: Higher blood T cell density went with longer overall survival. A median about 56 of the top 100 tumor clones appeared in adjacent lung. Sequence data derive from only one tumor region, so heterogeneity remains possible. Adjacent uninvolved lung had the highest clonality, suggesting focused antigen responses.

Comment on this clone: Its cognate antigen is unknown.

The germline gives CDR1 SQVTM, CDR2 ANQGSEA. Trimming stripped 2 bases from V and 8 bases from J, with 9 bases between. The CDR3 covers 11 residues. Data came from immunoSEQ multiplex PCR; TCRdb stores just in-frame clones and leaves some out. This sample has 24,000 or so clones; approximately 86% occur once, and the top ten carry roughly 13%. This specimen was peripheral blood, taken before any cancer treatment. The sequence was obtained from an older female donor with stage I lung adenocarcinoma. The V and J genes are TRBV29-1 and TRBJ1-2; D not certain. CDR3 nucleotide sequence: TGCAGCGTTGAAACTGGGTCCGGCTACACCTTC. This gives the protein CSVETGSGYTF.